The clone carrying this T cell receptor beta chain is a singleton in its sample. Profiled with immunoSEQ multiplex PCR; TCRdb holds only in-frame clones, not every one. The sample has tens of thousands of clones, about 91% seen once. These data are taken from a study of T cell changes during pregnancy in multiple sclerosis. The germline V gene encodes CDR1 SGHTS and CDR2 YDEGEE. Trimming removed 1 base from V and 8 bases from J, with 12 bases in between. This CDR3 region has 14 residues. This sequence was found in a female donor in good health, enrolled as a control in a pregnancy study. The genes are TRBV5-8 and TRBJ2-2, with a weak D call TRBD1 (5 bases). The source was peripheral blood, collected after pregnancy. The CDR3 here is CASSLNRLPGELFF. The CDR3 bases are TGTGCCAGCAGCTTGAACAGGCTACCAGGGGAGCTGTTTTTT.